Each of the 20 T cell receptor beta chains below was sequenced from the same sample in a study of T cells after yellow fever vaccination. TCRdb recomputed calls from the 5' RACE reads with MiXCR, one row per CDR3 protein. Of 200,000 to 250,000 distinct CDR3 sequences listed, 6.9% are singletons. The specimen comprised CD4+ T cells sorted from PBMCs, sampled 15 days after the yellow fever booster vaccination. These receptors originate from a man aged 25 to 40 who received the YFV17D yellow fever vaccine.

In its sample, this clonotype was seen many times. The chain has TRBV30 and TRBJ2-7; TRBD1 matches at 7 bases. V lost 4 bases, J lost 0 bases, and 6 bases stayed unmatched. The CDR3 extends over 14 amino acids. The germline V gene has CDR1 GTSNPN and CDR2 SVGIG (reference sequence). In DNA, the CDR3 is TGTGCCTGGAAGTTGTGGGACAGCTCCTACGAGCAGTACTTC. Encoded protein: CAWKLWDSSYEQYF.

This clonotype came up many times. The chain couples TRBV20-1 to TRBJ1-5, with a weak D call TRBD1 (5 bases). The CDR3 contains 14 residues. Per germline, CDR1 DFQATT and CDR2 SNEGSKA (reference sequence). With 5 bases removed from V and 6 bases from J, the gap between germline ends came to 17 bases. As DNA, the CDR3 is TGCAGTGCTTCCCTCCTAGGGGTGGGTCAGCCCCAGCATTTT. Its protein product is CSASLLGVGQPQHF.

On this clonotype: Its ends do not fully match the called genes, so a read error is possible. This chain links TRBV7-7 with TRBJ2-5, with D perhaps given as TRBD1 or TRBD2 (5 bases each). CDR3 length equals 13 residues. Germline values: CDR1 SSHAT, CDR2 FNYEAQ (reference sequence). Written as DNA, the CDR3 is TGTGCTAGCAGCTCCCCAGGGACGGAGACCCAGTACTTC. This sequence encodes CASSSPGTETQYF.

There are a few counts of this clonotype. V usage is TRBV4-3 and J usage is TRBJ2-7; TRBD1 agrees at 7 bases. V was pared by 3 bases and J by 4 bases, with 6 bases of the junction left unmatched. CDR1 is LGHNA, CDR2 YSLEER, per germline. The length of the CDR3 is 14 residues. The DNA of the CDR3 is TGCGCCAGCAGCCAGAGGACAGGCCGTTACGAGCAGTACTTC. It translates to CASSQRTGRYEQYF.

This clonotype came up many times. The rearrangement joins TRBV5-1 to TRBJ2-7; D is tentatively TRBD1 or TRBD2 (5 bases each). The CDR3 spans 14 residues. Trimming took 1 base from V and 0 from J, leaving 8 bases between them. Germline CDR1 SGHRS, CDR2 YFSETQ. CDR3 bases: TGCGCCAGCAGCTTGCCAGGGAGCTCCTACGAGCAGTACTTC. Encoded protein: CASSLPGSSYEQYF.

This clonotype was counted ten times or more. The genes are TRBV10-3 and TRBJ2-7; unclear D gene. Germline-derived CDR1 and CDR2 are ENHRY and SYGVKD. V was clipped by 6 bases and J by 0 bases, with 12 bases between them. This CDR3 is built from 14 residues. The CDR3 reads CAISLNQPSYEQYF. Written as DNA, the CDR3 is TGTGCCATCAGCCTCAACCAGCCCTCCTACGAGCAGTACTTC.

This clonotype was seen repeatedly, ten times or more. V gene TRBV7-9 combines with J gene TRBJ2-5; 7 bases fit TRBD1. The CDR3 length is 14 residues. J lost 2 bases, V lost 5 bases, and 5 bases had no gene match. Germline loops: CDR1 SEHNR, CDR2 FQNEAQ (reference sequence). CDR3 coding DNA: TGTGCCAGCAGCCCCGGGACAGCTCAAGAGACCCAGTACTTC. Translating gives CASSPGTAQETQYF.

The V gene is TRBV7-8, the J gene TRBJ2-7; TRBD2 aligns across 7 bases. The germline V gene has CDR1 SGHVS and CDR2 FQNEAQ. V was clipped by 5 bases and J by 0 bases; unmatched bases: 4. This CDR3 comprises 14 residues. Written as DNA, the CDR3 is TGTGCCAGCAGCAACGGCGGGAGCTCCTACGAGCAGTACTTC. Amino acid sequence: CASSNGGSSYEQYF.

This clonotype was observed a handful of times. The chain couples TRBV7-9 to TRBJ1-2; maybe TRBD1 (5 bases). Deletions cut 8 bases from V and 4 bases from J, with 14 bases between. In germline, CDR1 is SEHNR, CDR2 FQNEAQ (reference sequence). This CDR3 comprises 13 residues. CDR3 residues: CASELEGSYGYTF. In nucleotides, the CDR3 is TGTGCCAGCGAGCTTGAGGGGAGCTATGGCTACACCTTC.

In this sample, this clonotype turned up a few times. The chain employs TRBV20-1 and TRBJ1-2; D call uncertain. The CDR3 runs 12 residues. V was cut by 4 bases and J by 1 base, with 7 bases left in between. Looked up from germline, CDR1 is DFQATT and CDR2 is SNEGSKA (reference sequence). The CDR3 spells CSAITFNYGYTF. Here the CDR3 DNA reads TGCAGTGCTATTACATTTAACTATGGCTACACCTTC.

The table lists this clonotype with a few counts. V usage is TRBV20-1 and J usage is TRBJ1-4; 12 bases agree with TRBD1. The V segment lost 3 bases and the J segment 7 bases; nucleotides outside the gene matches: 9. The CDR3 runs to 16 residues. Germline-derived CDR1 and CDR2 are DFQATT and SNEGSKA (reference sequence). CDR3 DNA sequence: TGCAGTGCTAGCGGGGACAGGGGGCTTGCGAGTGAAAAACTGTTTTTT. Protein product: CSASGDRGLASEKLFF.

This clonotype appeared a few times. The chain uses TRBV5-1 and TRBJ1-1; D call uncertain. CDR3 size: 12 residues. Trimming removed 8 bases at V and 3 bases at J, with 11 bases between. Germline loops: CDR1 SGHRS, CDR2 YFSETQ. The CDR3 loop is CASGRRDTEAFF. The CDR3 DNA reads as TGCGCCAGTGGCAGGAGGGACACTGAAGCTTTCTTT. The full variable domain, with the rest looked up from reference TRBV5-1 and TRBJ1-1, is KAGVTQTPRYLIKTRGQQVTLSCSPISGHRSVSWYQQTPGQGLQFLFEYFSETQRNKGNFPGRFSGRQFSNSRSEMNVSTLELGDSALYLCASGRRDTEAFFGQGTRLTVV.

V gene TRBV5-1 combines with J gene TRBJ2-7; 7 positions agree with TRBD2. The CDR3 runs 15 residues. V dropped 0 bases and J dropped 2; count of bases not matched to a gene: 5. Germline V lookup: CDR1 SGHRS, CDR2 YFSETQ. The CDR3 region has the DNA TGCGCCAGCAGCTTGGCGGCTAGCGGAACCTACGAGCAGTACTTC. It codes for CASSLAASGTYEQYF.

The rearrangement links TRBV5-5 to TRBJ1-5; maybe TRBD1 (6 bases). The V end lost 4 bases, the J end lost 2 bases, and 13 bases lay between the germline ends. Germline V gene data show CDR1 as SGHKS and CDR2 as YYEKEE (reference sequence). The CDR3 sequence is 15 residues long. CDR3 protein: CASSPLSGGNQPQHF. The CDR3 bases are TGTGCCAGCAGCCCGCTTTCAGGGGGCAATCAGCCCCAGCATTTT.

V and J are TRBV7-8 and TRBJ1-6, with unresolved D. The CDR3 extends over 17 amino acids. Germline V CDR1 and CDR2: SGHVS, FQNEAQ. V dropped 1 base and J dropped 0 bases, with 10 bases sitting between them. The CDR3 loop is CASSLGALSSYNSPLHF. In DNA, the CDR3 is TGTGCCAGCAGCTTAGGAGCTTTAAGCTCCTATAATTCACCCCTCCACTTT.

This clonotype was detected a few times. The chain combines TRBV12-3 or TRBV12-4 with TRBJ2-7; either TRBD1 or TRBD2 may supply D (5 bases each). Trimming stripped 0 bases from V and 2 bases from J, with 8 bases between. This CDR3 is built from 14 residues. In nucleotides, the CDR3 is TGTGCCAGCAGTTTAGCGCAGGGACCCTACGAGCAGTACTTC. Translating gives CASSLAQGPYEQYF.

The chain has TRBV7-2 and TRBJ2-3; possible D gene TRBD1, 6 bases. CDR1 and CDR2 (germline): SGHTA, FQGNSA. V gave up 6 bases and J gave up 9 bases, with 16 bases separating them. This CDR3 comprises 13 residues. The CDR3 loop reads CASRTRVTGTQYF. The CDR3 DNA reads TGTGCCAGCAGGACCAGAGTGACAGGAACGCAGTATTTT. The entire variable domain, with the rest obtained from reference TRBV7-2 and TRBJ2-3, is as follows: GAGVSQSPSNKVTEKGKDVELRCDPISGHTALYWYRQSLGQGLEFLIYFQGNSAPDKSGLPSDRFSAERTGGSVSTLTIQRTQQEDSAVYLCASRTRVTGTQYFGPGTRLTVL.

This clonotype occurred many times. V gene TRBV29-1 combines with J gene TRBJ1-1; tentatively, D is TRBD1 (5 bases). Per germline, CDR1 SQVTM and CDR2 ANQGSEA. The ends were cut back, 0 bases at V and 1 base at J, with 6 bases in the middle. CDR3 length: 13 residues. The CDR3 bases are TGCAGCGTTGAAGACGGGGGGAACACTGAAGCTTTCTTT. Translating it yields CSVEDGGNTEAFF.

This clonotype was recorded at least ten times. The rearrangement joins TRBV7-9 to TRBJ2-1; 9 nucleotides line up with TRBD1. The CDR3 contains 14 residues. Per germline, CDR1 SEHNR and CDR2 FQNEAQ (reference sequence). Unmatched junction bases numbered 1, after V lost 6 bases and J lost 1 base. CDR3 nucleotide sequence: TGTGCCAGCAGGACAGGGGGTTCCTACAATGAGCAGTTCTTC. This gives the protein CASRTGGSYNEQFF.

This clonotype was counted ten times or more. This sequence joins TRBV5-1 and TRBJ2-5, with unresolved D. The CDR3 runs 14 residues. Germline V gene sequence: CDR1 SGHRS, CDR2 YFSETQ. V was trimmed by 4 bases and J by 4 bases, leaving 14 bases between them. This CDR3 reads CASSPTNTAETQYF. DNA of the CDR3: TGCGCCAGCAGCCCAACAAACACTGCAGAGACCCAGTACTTC.